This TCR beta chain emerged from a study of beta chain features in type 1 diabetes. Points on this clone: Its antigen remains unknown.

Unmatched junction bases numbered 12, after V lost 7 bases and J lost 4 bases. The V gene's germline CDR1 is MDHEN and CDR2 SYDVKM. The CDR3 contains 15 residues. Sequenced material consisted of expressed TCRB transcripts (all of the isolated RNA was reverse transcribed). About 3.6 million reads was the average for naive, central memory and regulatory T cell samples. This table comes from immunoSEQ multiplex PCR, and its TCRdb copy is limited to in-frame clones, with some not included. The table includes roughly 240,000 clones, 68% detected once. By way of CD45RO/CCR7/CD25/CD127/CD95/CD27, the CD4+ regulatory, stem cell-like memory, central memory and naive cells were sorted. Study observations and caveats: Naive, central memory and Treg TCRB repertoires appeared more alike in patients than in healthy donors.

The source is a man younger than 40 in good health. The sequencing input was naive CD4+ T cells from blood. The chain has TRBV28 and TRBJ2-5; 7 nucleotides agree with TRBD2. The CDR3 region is CASTGREIMGETQYF. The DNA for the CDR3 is TGTGCCAGCACAGGGCGGGAGATCATGGGAGAGACCCAGTACTTC.